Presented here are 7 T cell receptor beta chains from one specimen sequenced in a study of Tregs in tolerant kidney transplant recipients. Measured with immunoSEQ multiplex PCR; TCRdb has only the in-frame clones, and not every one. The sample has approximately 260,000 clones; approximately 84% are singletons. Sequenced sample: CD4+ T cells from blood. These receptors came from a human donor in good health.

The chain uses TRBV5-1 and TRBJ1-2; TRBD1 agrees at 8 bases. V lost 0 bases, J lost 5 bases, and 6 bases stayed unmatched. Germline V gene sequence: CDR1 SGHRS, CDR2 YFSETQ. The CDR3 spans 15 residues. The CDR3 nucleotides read TGCGCCAGCAGCTTGGGGACAGGGTTGGGGTATGGCTACACCTTC. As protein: CASSLGTGLGYGYTF.

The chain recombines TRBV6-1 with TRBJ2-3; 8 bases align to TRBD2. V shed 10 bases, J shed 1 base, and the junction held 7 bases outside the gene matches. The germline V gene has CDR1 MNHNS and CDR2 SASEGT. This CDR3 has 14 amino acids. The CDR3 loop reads CATGGARGTDTQYF. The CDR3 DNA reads TGTGCCACCGGGGGGGCCAGAGGCACAGATACGCAGTATTTT.

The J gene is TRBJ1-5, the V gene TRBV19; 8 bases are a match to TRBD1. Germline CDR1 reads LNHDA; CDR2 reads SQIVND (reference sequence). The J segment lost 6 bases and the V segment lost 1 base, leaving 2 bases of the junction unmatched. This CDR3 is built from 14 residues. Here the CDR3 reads CASSIGDRRQPQHF. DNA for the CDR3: TGTGCCAGTAGTATAGGGGACAGGCGTCAGCCCCAGCATTTT.

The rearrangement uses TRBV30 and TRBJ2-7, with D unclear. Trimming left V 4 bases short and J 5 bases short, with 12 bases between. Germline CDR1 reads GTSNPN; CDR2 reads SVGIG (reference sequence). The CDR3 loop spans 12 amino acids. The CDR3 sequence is CAWMNNRNEQYF. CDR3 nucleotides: TGTGCCTGGATGAACAATAGAAACGAGCAGTACTTC.

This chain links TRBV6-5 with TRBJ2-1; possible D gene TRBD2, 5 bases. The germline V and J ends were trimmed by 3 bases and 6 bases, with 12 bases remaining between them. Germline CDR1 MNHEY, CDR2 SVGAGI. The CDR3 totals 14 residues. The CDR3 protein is CASSYGRGFNEQFF. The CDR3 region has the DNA TGTGCCAGCAGTTATGGCCGGGGTTTCAATGAGCAGTTCTTC.

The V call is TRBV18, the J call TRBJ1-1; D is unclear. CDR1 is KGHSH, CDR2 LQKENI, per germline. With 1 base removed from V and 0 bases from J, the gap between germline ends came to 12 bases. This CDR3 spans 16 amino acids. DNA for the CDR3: TGTGCCAGCTCACCACGGACTGATCTAATGAACACTGAAGCTTTCTTT. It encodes CASSPRTDLMNTEAFF.

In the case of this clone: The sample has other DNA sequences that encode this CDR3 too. The CDR3 loop is CASSLGTSGYNEQFF. For the CDR3, the DNA is TGTGCCAGCAGCTTAGGGACTAGCGGCTACAATGAGCAGTTCTTC. The V and J genes are TRBV7-9 and TRBJ2-1, with 10 bases that match TRBD2. The trim removed 1 base at V and 3 bases at J, leaving 0 bases unmatched. Germline V CDR1 and CDR2: SEHNR, FQNEAQ (reference sequence). This CDR3 is 15 amino acids long.